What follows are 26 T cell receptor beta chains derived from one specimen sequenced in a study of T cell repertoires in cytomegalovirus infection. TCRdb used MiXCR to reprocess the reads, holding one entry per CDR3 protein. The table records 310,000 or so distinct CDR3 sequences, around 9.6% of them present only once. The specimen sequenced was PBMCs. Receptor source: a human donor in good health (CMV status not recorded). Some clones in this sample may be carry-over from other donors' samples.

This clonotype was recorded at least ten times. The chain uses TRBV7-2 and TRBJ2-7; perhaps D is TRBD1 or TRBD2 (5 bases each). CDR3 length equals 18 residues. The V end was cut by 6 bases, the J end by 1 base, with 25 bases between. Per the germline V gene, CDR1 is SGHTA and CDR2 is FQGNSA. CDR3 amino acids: CASRHPDRDPIPSYEQYV. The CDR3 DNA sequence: TGTGCCAGCAGGCACCCTGACCGGGACCCAATCCCTTCCTACGAGCAGTACGTC.

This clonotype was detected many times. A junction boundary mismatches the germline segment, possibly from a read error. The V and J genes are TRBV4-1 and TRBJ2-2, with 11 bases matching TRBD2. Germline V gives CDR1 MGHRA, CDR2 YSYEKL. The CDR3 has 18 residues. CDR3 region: CASSQRLAGGSNTGELFF. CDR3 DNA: TGTGCCAGCAGCCAACGGCTAGCGGGGGGATCGAACACCGGGGAGCTGTTTTTT.

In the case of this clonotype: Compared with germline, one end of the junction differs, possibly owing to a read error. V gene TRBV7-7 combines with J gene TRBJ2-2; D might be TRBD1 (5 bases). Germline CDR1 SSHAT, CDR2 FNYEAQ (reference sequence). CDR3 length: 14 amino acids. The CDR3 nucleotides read TGTGCTAGCAGCTTAAGCCCAGGGTCCGGGGAGCTGTTTTTT. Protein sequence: CASSLSPGSGELFF.

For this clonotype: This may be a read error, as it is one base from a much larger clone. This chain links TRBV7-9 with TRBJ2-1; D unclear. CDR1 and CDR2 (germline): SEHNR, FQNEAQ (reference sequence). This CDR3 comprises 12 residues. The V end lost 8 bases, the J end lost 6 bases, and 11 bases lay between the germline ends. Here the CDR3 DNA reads TGTGCCAGCGAGGTCAGCTCCAATGAGCAGTTCTTC. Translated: CASEVSSNEQFF.

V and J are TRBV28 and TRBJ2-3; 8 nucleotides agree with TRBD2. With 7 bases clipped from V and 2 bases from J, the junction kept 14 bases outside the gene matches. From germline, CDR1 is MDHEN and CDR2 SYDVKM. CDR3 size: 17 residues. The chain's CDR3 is CASTSFGERGYTDTQYF. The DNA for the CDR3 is TGTGCCAGCACCTCTTTTGGCGAGCGGGGGTACACAGATACGCAGTATTTT.

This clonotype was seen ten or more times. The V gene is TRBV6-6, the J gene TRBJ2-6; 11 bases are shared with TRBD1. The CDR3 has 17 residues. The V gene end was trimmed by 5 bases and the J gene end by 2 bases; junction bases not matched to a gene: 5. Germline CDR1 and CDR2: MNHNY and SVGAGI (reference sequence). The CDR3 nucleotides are TGTGCCAGCAGTAAGGGACAGGGGGTTGCTGGGGCCAACGTCCTGACTTTC. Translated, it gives CASSKGQGVAGANVLTF.

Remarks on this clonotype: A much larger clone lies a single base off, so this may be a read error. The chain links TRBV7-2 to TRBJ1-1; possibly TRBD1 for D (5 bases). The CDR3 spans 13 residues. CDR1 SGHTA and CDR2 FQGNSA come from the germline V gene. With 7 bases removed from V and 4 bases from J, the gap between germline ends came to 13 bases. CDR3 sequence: CASNFYRSTEAFF. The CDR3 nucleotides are TGTGCCAGCAACTTTTACAGGAGCACTGAAGCTTTCTTT.

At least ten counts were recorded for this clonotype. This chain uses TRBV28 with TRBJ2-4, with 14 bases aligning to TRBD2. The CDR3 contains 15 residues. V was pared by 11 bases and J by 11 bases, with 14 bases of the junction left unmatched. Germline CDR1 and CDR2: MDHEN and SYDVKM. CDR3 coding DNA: TGTGCCGTGGCTGGGACTAGCGGGGGCGCGGCCTTTCAGTACTTC. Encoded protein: CAVAGTSGGAAFQYF.

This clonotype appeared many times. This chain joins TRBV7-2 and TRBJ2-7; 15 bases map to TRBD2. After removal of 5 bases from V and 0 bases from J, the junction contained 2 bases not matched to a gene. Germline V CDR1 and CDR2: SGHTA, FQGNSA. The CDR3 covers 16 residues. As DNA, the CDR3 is TGTGCCAGCAGCAGGACTAGCGGGGGGGACTCCTACGAGCAGTACTTC. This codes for CASSRTSGGDSYEQYF.

Written as DNA, the CDR3 is TGTGCCAGCCGAGGGTTTCCCTCCTACGAGCAGTACTTC. This sequence encodes CASRGFPSYEQYF. The V call is TRBV6-2 or TRBV6-3, the J call TRBJ2-7, with a possible D match to TRBD2 (5 bases). Per the germline V gene, CDR1 is MNHEY and CDR2 is SVGEGT. The CDR3 contains 13 residues. The V gene lost 8 bases and the J gene lost 0 bases, with 11 bases spanning the gap.

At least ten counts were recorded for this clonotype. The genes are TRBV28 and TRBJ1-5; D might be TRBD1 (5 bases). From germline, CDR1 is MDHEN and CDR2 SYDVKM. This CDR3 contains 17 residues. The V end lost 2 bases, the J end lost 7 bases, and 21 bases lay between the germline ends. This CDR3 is CASSLINGARGNQPQHF. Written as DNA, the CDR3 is TGTGCCAGCAGTTTAATTAACGGGGCACGGGGAAACCAGCCCCAGCATTTT.

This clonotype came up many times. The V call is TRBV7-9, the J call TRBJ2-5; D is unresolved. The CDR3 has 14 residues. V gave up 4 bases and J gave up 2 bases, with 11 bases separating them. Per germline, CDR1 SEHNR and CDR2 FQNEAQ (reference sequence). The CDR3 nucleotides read TGTGCCAGCAGCTCAATACGAGAGCAAGAGACCCAGTACTTC. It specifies CASSSIREQETQYF.

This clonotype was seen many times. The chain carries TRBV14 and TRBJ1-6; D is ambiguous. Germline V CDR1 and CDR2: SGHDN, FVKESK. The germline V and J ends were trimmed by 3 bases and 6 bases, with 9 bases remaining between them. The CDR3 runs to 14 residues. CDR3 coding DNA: TGTGCCAGCAGCCAGCTCTTAAGTAATTCACCCCTCCACTTT. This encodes CASSQLLSNSPLHF.

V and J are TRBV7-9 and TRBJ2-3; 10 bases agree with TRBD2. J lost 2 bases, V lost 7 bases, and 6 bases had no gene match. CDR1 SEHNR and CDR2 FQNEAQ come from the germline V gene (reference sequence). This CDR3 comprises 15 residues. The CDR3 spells CASTVLAGATDTQYF. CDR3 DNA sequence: TGTGCCAGCACCGTCCTAGCGGGGGCCACAGATACGCAGTATTTT.

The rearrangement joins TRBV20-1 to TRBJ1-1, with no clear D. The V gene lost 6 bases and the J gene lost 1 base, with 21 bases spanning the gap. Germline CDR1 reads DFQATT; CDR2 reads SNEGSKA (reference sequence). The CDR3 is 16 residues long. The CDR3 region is CSAMSDHFLRNTEAFF. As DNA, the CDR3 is TGCAGTGCCATGTCGGACCACTTTTTAAGGAACACTGAAGCTTTCTTT.

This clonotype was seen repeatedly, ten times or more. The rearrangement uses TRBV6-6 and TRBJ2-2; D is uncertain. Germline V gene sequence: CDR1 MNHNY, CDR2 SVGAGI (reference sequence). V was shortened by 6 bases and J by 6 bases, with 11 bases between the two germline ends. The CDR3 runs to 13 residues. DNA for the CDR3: TGTGCCAGCAGCCAGATACCGGCCGGGGAGCTGTTTTTT. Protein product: CASSQIPAGELFF.

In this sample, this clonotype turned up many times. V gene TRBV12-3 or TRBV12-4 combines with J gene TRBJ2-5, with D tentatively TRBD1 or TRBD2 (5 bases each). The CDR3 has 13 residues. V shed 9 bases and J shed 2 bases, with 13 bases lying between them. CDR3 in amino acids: CASSRWGQETQYF. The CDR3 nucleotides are TGTGCCAGTAGCCGTTGGGGGCAAGAGACCCAGTACTTC.

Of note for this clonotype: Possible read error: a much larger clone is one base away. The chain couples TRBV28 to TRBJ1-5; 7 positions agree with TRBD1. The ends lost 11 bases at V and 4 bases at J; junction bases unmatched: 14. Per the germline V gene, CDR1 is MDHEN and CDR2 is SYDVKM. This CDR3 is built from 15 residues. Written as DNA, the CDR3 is TGTGCCGTCTCTGAAACAGGGGACCCGAATCAGCCCCAGCATTTT. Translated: CAVSETGDPNQPQHF.

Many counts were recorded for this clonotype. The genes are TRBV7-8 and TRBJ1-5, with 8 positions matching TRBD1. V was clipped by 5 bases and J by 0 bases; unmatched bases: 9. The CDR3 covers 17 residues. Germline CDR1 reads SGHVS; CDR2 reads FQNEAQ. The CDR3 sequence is CASSHHLTGVSNQPQHF. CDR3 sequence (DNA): TGTGCCAGCAGCCACCATTTGACAGGGGTTAGCAATCAGCCCCAGCATTTT.

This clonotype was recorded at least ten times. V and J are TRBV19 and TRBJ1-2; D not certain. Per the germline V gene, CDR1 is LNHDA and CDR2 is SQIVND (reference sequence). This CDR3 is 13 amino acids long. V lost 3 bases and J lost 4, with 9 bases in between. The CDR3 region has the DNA TGTGCCAGTAGTATTTGGCCTCTCTATGGCTACACCTTC. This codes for CASSIWPLYGYTF.

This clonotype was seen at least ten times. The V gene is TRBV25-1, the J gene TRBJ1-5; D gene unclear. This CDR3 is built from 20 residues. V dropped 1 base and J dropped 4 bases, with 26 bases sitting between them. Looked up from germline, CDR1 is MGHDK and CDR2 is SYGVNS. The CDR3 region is CASSEWANVKAGFINQPQHF. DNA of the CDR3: TGTGCCAGCAGTGAATGGGCCAACGTGAAGGCTGGATTTATTAATCAGCCCCAGCATTTT.

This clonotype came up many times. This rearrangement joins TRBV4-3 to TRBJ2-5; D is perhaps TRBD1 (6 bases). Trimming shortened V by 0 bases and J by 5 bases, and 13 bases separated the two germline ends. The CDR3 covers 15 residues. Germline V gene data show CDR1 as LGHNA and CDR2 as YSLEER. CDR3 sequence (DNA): TGCGCCAGCAGCCAAGATGGCCAGGGGTCGGAGACCCAGTACTTC. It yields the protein CASSQDGQGSETQYF.

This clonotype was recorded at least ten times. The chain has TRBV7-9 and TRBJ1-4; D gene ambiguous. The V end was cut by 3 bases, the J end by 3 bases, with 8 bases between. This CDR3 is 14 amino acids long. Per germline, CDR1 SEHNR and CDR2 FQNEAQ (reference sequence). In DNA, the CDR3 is TGTGCCAGCAGCTTCGACGGTCCTAATGAAAAACTGTTTTTT. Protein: CASSFDGPNEKLFF.

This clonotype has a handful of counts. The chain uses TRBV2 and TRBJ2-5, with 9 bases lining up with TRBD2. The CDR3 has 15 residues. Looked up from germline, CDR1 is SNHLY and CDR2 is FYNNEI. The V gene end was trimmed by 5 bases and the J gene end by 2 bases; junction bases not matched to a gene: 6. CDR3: CASSIRLAVQETQYF. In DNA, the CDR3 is TGTGCCAGCAGTATAAGACTAGCGGTTCAAGAGACCCAGTACTTC.

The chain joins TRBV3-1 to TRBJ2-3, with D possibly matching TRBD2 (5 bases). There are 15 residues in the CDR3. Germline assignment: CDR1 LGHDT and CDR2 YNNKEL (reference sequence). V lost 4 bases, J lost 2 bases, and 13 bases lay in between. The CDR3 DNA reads TGTGCCAGCAGCCTCACTTTGGAGGCCACAGATACGCAGTATTTT. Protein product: CASSLTLEATDTQYF.

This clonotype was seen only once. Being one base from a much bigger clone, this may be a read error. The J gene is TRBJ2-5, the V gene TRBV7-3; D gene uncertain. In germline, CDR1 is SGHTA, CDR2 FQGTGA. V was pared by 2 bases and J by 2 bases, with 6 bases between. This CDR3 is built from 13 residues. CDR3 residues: CASSLVQQETQYF. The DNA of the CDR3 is TGTGCCAGCAGCTTAGTCCAACAAGAGACCCAGTACTTC.